This T cell receptor (beta chain) stems from a study of CD8+CD57+ T cells in acquired aplastic anemia. Study-wide context: Sorted CD4+ plus CD8+ cells gave DNA averaging roughly 3 ug. Healthy donors gave 9.5 million to 12 million reads on average for CD4+ cells.

General study results and limits: Comparison of patients with controls identified about 30 shared CD8+ CDR3 sequences. In CD8+ cells, Simpson's diversity showed no significant difference between patients and controls.

V was clipped by 4 bases and J by 6 bases, with 13 bases between them. Looked up from germline, CDR1 is SQVTM and CDR2 is ANQGSEA. There are 13 residues in the CDR3. This clonotype was seen at least ten times. Its antigen remains unknown. Using genomic DNA as the template, TCR beta VDJ and CDR3 profiling was carried out. TCRdb reprocessed the reads via MiXCR and lists one record per CDR3 protein. The sample lists 200,000 to 250,000 distinct CDR3 sequences, 34% occurring once. This TCR came from a human donor in good health, serving as a control. This rearrangement joins TRBV29-1 to TRBJ1-5, with D perhaps matching TRBD1 (5 bases). The sample was sorted CD4+, CD8+, or CD8+CD57+ T cells (not recorded which) from PBMCs. Here the CDR3 reads CSVVYGAGQPQHF. CDR3 nucleotide sequence: TGCAGCGTTGTTTATGGGGCTGGTCAGCCCCAGCATTTT.